The 17 T cell receptor beta chains reported below all come from one sample, sequenced in a study of Ad26.COV2.S vaccination and SARS-CoV-2 variants. Treatment specified: some 19 received Ad26.COV2.S at low or high dose, single or two shots; roughly five received placebo; per-sample allocation not given. Sampling took place 63 days after the first vaccine or placebo injection. Produced via immunoSEQ multiplex PCR; TCRdb's table is partial and in-frame only. The data hold 410,000 or so clones, with about nine tenths observed a single time. Specimen: peripheral blood, collected in a trial of Ad26.COV2.S vaccine versus placebo. These TCRs come from a person between 18 and 60 years old who received the Ad26.COV2.S COVID-19 vaccine or a placebo.

J is TRBJ1-1 and V is TRBV5-8, with a tentative D call TRBD1 (6 bases). Germline V CDR1 and CDR2: SGHTS, YDEGEE. There are 12 residues in the CDR3. The V and J ends lost 5 bases and 4 bases respectively, with 9 bases between them. The CDR3: CASRPRGTEAFF. In DNA form, the CDR3 reads TGTGCCAGCAGGCCCAGGGGCACTGAAGCTTTCTTT.

The rearrangement links TRBV6-2 or TRBV6-3 to TRBJ1-5, with TRBD1 as a possible D gene (5 bases). Trimming removed 5 bases at V and 7 bases at J, with 18 bases between. This CDR3 spans 15 amino acids. Germline CDR1 and CDR2: MNHEY and SVGEGT. CDR3 bases: TGTGCCAGCAGTCCCGGGAGGGGTGGAGCCCAGCCCCAGCATTTT. Its translation: CASSPGRGGAQPQHF.

The CDR3 bases are TGTGCCAGCAGTGAATATGGGACAGGGACTGAAGCTTTCTTT. This translates into CASSEYGTGTEAFF. J is TRBJ1-1 and V is TRBV25-1; 9 nucleotides match TRBD1. Germline CDR1 MGHDK, CDR2 SYGVNS. J was trimmed by 5 bases and V by 0 bases; bases with no gene match: 1. This CDR3 contains 14 residues. Filled out from reference TRBV25-1 and TRBJ1-1, the complete variable domain reads EADIYQTPRYLVIGTGKKITLECSQTMGHDKMYWYQQDPGMELHLIHYSYGVNSTEKGDLSSESTVSRIRTEHFPLTLESARPSHTSQYLCASSEYGTGTEAFFGQGTRLTVV.

This clone was seen more than once but under ten times. The chain joins TRBV10-1 to TRBJ1-1, with D tentatively TRBD1 (5 bases). This CDR3 region has 15 residues. Trimming pared 4 bases from V and 0 bases from J, leaving 12 bases between. Germline V gene data show CDR1 as WNHNN and CDR2 as SYGVQD (reference sequence). In DNA, the CDR3 is TGCGCCAGCAGTGTAGGAGCAGGGCTGAACACTGAAGCTTTCTTT. Protein: CASSVGAGLNTEAFF.

The chain carries TRBV7-9 and TRBJ1-3, with D uncertain. CDR1 and CDR2 from the germline V gene are SEHNR and FQNEAQ (reference sequence). Between the trimmed V and J ends, which lost 5 bases and 2 bases, there was a span of 10 bases. This CDR3 spans 14 amino acids. Here the CDR3 DNA reads TGTGCCAGCAGCACGCGGGAGGCTGGAAACACCATATATTTT. Translated, it gives CASSTREAGNTIYF.

The chain recombines TRBV27 with TRBJ2-7, with TRBD2 matching over 8 bases. This CDR3 has 13 amino acids. The germline gives CDR1 MNHEY, CDR2 SMNVEV (reference sequence). V gave up 3 bases and J gave up 7 bases; unmatched junction bases: 5. CDR3: CASSFQSGGEQYF. DNA for the CDR3: TGTGCCAGCAGTTTCCAGAGCGGGGGTGAGCAGTACTTC.

J is TRBJ1-2 and V is TRBV28, with D possibly matching TRBD1 (5 bases). This CDR3 has 14 residues. In germline, CDR1 is MDHEN, CDR2 SYDVKM. Trimming left V 4 bases short and J 2 bases short, with 11 bases between. Here the CDR3 reads CASSSGGRNYGYTF. As DNA, the CDR3 is TGTGCCAGCAGTTCCGGGGGACGGAACTATGGCTACACCTTC.

Notes on this clone: The same CDR3 arises from other DNA sequences in this sample as well. The gene calls are TRBV9 and TRBJ1-3; D gene ambiguous. V was shortened by 0 bases and J by 4 bases, with 8 bases between the two germline ends. The CDR3 covers 14 residues. Germline CDR1 reads SGDLS; CDR2 reads YYNGEE. Here the CDR3 reads CASSVAGNGNTIYF. The CDR3 DNA follows: TGTGCCAGCAGCGTAGCGGGGAACGGAAACACCATATATTTT.

In DNA, the CDR3 is TGTGCCAGCAGCTCCGAGTCAGGGGGCCAGGGAGCTTTCTTT. Translated: CASSSESGGQGAFF. This chain links TRBV5-4 with TRBJ1-1, with TRBD1 identical over 8 bases. Per germline, CDR1 SGHNT and CDR2 YYREEE (reference sequence). This CDR3 region has 14 residues. The V segment lost 3 bases and the J segment 10 bases; nucleotides outside the gene matches: 11.

The rearrangement uses TRBV10-2 and TRBJ1-6, with D tentatively TRBD1 (5 bases). V lost 6 bases to trimming and J lost 3 bases, with 12 bases between them. The germline gives CDR1 WSHSY, CDR2 SAAADI. The CDR3 is 15 amino acids. The CDR3: CASRQGAGYNSPLHF. In nucleotides, the CDR3 is TGCGCCAGCAGGCAGGGAGCGGGCTATAATTCACCCCTCCACTTT.

The rearrangement uses TRBV19 and TRBJ1-1, with D possibly TRBD1 on 5 matching bases. The CDR3 covers 13 residues. CDR1 is LNHDA and CDR2 is SQIVND in the germline V gene (reference sequence). Trimming removed 7 bases at V and 1 base at J, with 10 bases between. CDR3 sequence reads: CASNTGTNTEAFF. The CDR3 DNA follows: TGTGCCAGTAACACAGGTACGAACACTGAAGCTTTCTTT.

Here the CDR3 DNA reads TGTGCCAGCAGTGAATTACTTCCGCCCCAGCATTTT. Translation gives CASSELLPPQHF. The chain is built from TRBV6-1 and TRBJ1-5; no clear D gene. The CDR3 totals 12 residues. The V gene's germline CDR1 is MNHNS and CDR2 SASEGT. The V end lost 2 bases, the J end lost 9 bases, and 8 bases lay between the germline ends.

This clone was seen more than once but under ten times. The gene calls are TRBV7-9 and TRBJ1-4; D is unresolved. CDR3 size: 17 residues. V dropped 3 bases and J dropped 0 bases, with 14 bases sitting between them. The germline CDR1 and CDR2 sequences are SEHNR and FQNEAQ (reference sequence). CDR3 in amino acids: CASSLLGQLATNEKLFF. In nucleotides, the CDR3 is TGTGCCAGCAGCTTGCTGGGCCAGCTTGCAACTAATGAAAAACTGTTTTTT.

The genes are TRBV3-1 (or the pseudogene TRBV3-2) and TRBJ1-1, with TRBD1 matching over 8 bases. The CDR3 is 16 residues long. J was trimmed by 1 base and V by 4 bases; bases with no gene match: 8. In germline, CDR1 is LGHDT, CDR2 YNNKEL (reference sequence). The CDR3 nucleotides are TGTGCCAGCAGCCCAGGACAGGGCGGGCGGAACACTGAAGCTTTCTTT. Its protein is CASSPGQGGRNTEAFF.

V gene TRBV5-6 combines with J gene TRBJ2-3, with D possibly being TRBD2 (5 bases). CDR1 is SGHDT, CDR2 YYEEEE, per germline. This CDR3 has 18 residues. The V end was cut by 3 bases, the J end by 4 bases, with 24 bases between. DNA of the CDR3: TGTGCCAGCAGCTCCGGGGAATATGGGGTCCGAGATCCAGATACGCAGTATTTT. It specifies CASSSGEYGVRDPDTQYF.

This clone came up a few times. The chain uses TRBV12-5 and TRBJ2-6; perhaps TRBD1 as D (6 bases). Trimming took 6 bases from V and 2 from J, leaving 11 bases between them. The germline V gene has CDR1 LGHNT and CDR2 FRNRAP. The CDR3 extends over 15 amino acids. The CDR3 coding sequence is TGTGCTAGTGGAGAGCCAGGGGCTGGGGCCAACGTCCTGACTTTC. It is translated as CASGEPGAGANVLTF.

This clone was observed many times. The chain links TRBV6-5 to TRBJ1-3; D is ambiguous. Germline V CDR1 and CDR2: MNHEY, SVGAGI. Between the trimmed V and J ends, which lost 6 bases and 0 bases, there was a span of 12 bases. The CDR3 is 15 amino acids. The CDR3 loop is CASSAGFDSGNTIYF. Written as DNA, the CDR3 is TGTGCCAGCAGCGCGGGTTTTGACTCTGGAAACACCATATATTTT.